The 29 T cell receptor beta chains presented below share a single source sample, sequenced in a study of radiotherapy plus CTLA-4 blockade in lung cancer. Sequencing used immunoSEQ multiplex PCR; TCRdb keeps in-frame clones, though not all of them. The table records about 32,000 clones, roughly 85% of them present only once. The sample was peripheral blood, taken from a patient treated with radiotherapy plus ipilimumab. The receptor set was obtained from a human donor with non-small cell lung cancer who had stable disease on radiotherapy plus ipilimumab.

This chain connects TRBV11-1 to TRBJ2-2; TRBD1 matches 7 bases. The CDR3 runs 16 residues. The germline CDR1 and CDR2 sequences are SGHAT and FQDESV (reference sequence). The J segment lost 3 bases and the V segment lost 5 bases, leaving 9 bases of the junction unmatched. For the CDR3, the DNA is TGTGCCAGCAGCCCAGGACAGGAAGGGTACACCGGGGAGCTGTTTTTT. Translating gives CASSPGQEGYTGELFF.

V gene TRBV18 combines with J gene TRBJ2-3, with TRBD1 identical over 9 bases. The CDR3 totals 22 residues. Germline V gene sequence: CDR1 KGHSH, CDR2 LQKENI. V was clipped by 9 bases and J by 0 bases; unmatched bases: 28. In nucleotides, the CDR3 is TGTGCCAGTCGTCCGGGACAGGGCTTTATTCACGGCGGGAGTGCTAGCACAGATACGCAGTATTTT. Translation: CASRPGQGFIHGGSASTDTQYF.

The V and J genes are TRBV18 and TRBJ2-5, with D tentatively TRBD1 (6 bases). This CDR3 contains 15 residues. CDR1 KGHSH and CDR2 LQKENI come from the germline V gene. V dropped 2 bases and J dropped 0 bases, with 10 bases sitting between them. CDR3 residues: CASSPNRVNQETQYF. In nucleotides, the CDR3 is TGTGCCAGCTCACCAAACAGGGTAAACCAAGAGACCCAGTACTTC.

This clone appeared once. This chain connects TRBV7-9 to TRBJ2-5, with TRBD2 matching 9 bases. The end of the DNA is better explained by TRBJ2-7, so the J call may be wrong. This CDR3 has 14 amino acids. Germline CDR1 reads SEHNR; CDR2 reads FQNEAQ (reference sequence). Here the CDR3 reads CASSLSGRGYEQYF. CDR3 DNA sequence: TGTGCCAGCAGCCTTAGCGGGAGAGGATACGAGCAGTACTTC.

The rearrangement uses TRBV28 and TRBJ2-7; D may be TRBD2 (5 bases). V lost 11 bases to trimming and J lost 2 bases, with 13 bases between them. The CDR3 has 12 amino acids. Germline V gives CDR1 MDHEN, CDR2 SYDVKM. The CDR3 sequence is CASGSPTYEQYF. DNA of the CDR3: TGTGCCTCGGGGTCCCCCACCTACGAGCAGTACTTC.

The chain links TRBV5-4 to TRBJ2-7; 9 bases match TRBD2. V was pared by 4 bases and J by 2 bases, with 4 bases of the junction left unmatched. Germline CDR1 and CDR2: SGHNT and YYREEE (reference sequence). The CDR3 is made up of 14 amino acids. CDR3: CASSPTSGPYEQYF. DNA of the CDR3: TGTGCCAGCAGCCCGACTAGCGGTCCCTACGAGCAGTACTTC.

This clone was seen a single time. The chain combines TRBV11-1 with TRBJ2-7, with no clear D. In germline, CDR1 is SGHAT, CDR2 FQDESV (reference sequence). Between the trimmed V and J ends, which lost 1 base and 6 bases, there was a span of 10 bases. The CDR3 is 13 residues long. CDR3 in DNA: TGTGCCAGCAGCTTAGAATCCGGGTTCGAGCAGTACTTC. This translates into CASSLESGFEQYF.

This clone was seen just once. The rearrangement joins TRBV11-3 to TRBJ2-1, with 8 positions matching TRBD2. V trimming: 0 bases; J trimming: 6 bases; junction bases outside the gene matches: 1. This CDR3 is 14 amino acids long. Germline V gene sequence: CDR1 SGHNT, CDR2 YENEEA. The CDR3 here is CASSLEGLANEQFF. The CDR3 nucleotides read TGTGCCAGCAGCTTAGAAGGACTAGCCAATGAGCAGTTCTTC.

This clone was seen a single time. V gene TRBV18 combines with J gene TRBJ2-5, with 8 bases that match TRBD1. Trimming took 2 bases from V and 5 from J; bases not matched to a gene: 4. The length of the CDR3 is 14 residues. Germline V gene sequence: CDR1 KGHSH, CDR2 LQKENI. CDR3 DNA sequence: TGTGCCAGCTCACCAGCAGGGGGCACCGAGACCCAGTACTTC. Translation: CASSPAGGTETQYF.

The rearrangement links TRBV28 to TRBJ2-7; TRBD1 matches 9 bases. V shed 7 bases and J 5 bases; nucleotides not matched to a gene: 12. This CDR3 is 15 amino acids long. Germline-derived CDR1 and CDR2 are MDHEN and SYDVKM. CDR3 bases: TGTGCCAGCAACCCATTGGGGGACAGGGTCCACGAGCAGTACTTC. Protein sequence: CASNPLGDRVHEQYF.

The genes are TRBV7-3 and TRBJ2-5, with TRBD2 as a possible D gene (6 bases). The CDR3 is 15 amino acids. V was trimmed by 2 bases and J by 4 bases, leaving 14 bases between them. Germline V gives CDR1 SGHTA, CDR2 FQGTGA. The CDR3 loop is CASSLDGRPGETQYF. The CDR3 region has the DNA TGTGCCAGCAGCTTAGACGGGAGACCGGGAGAGACCCAGTACTTC. The whole variable domain, filled in from reference TRBV7-3 and TRBJ2-5, reads GAGVSQTPSNKVTEKGKYVELRCDPISGHTALYWYRQSLGQGPEFLIYFQGTGAADDSGLPNDRFFAVRPEGSVSTLKIQRTERGDSAVYLCASSLDGRPGETQYFGPGTRLLVL.

Written as DNA, the CDR3 is TGTGCCAGTAGTTCGGGACATACGCAAGAGACCCAGTACTTC. Amino acid sequence: CASSSGHTQETQYF. The chain recombines TRBV19 with TRBJ2-5; D might be TRBD1 (6 bases). The CDR3 loop spans 14 amino acids. Trimming took 5 bases from V and 2 from J, leaving 12 bases between them. CDR1 is LNHDA and CDR2 is SQIVND in the germline V gene (reference sequence).

The V gene is TRBV28, the J gene TRBJ2-1, with 8 nucleotides matching TRBD2. Germline V gives CDR1 MDHEN, CDR2 SYDVKM. The CDR3 sequence is 14 residues long. With V trimmed by 11 bases and J by 4 bases, 10 bases remained unmatched. The CDR3 DNA reads as TGTGCCTGCAAAGGCGGGAGGTTTTACAATGAGCAGTTCTTC. Translated: CACKGGRFYNEQFF. Full variable domain (remainder filled in from reference TRBV28 and TRBJ2-1): DVKVTQSSRYLVKRTGEKVFLECVQDMDHENMFWYRQDPGLGLRLIYFSYDVKMKEKGDIPEGYSVSREKKERFSLILESASTNQTSMYLCACKGGRFYNEQFFGPGTRLTVL.

The genes are TRBV5-4 and TRBJ2-1; 13 nucleotides agree with TRBD2. The CDR3 extends over 18 amino acids. The junction had 7 bases not matched to a gene; V was cut back by 4 bases and J by 0 bases. The V gene's germline CDR1 is SGHNT and CDR2 YYREEE (reference sequence). The CDR3 spells CASSPGLAGSSSYNEQFF. CDR3 DNA: TGTGCCAGCAGCCCGGGACTAGCGGGATCGAGCTCCTACAATGAGCAGTTCTTC.

This sequence joins TRBV29-1 and TRBJ2-7, with D possibly TRBD2 on 5 matching bases. Germline lookup yields CDR1 SQVTM and CDR2 ANQGSEA. V lost 4 bases and J lost 3, with 13 bases in between. The CDR3 consists of 13 residues. The CDR3 nucleotides are TGCAGCGTTGGTCGGGGAGCATACTACGAGCAGTACTTC. The encoded protein is CSVGRGAYYEQYF.

The chain combines TRBV6-5 with TRBJ2-1, with TRBD2 matching over 12 bases. The CDR3 spans 16 residues. With V trimmed by 3 bases and J by 8 bases, 8 bases remained unmatched. Per germline, CDR1 MNHEY and CDR2 SVGAGI. Here the CDR3 DNA reads TGTGCCAGCAGTTATCCTAGCGGGAGGGCCGGCGATGAGCAGTTCTTC. Translation gives CASSYPSGRAGDEQFF.

The rearrangement uses TRBV6-1 and TRBJ2-3, with D maybe TRBD1 (7 bases). V dropped 6 bases and J dropped 1 base, with 11 bases sitting between them. This CDR3 has 14 residues. Germline V gene sequence: CDR1 MNHNS, CDR2 SASEGT. CDR3 bases: TGTGCCAGCAGGGAGGGGGCTGGCACAGATACGCAGTATTTT. Amino acid sequence: CASREGAGTDTQYF.

The chain has TRBV7-2 and TRBJ2-7; D uncertain. V was clipped by 5 bases and J by 0 bases, with 14 bases between them. The CDR3 consists of 15 residues. Germline V gene sequence: CDR1 SGHTA, CDR2 FQGNSA. Here the CDR3 DNA reads TGTGCCAGCAGCCTAGTCAGGTCCCACTCCTACGAGCAGTACTTC. Its protein product is CASSLVRSHSYEQYF.

V gene TRBV23-1 combines with J gene TRBJ2-3, with a tentative D call TRBD1 (6 bases). TRBV23-1 is an ORF for which the function is uncertain. The CDR3 spans 15 residues. Trimming shortened V by 0 bases and J by 4 bases, and 11 bases separated the two germline ends. This CDR3 is CASSQSSKGADTQYF. The CDR3 DNA is TGCGCCAGCAGTCAATCGAGCAAGGGGGCAGATACGCAGTATTTT.

This chain joins TRBV7-9 and TRBJ2-7; 7 bases align to TRBD1. The germline gives CDR1 SEHNR, CDR2 FQNEAQ (reference sequence). V was clipped by 1 base and J by 3 bases; unmatched bases: 3. The CDR3 has 14 amino acids. The CDR3 nucleotides are TGTGCCAGCAGCTTAGGGGACAGCCGCTACGAGCAGTACTTC. Amino acids: CASSLGDSRYEQYF.

The chain combines TRBV7-9 with TRBJ2-3; a possible D gene is TRBD2 (6 bases). Germline V gives CDR1 SEHNR, CDR2 FQNEAQ (reference sequence). This CDR3 spans 14 amino acids. Trimming pared 5 bases from V and 0 bases from J, leaving 9 bases between. The CDR3 DNA sequence: TGTGCCAGCAGCGCCGGGAGTAGCACAGATACGCAGTATTTT. Translating gives CASSAGSSTDTQYF.

DNA for the CDR3: TGTGCCAGCAGCGGACTGACAGGGGGGAATGGCTACACCTTC. Translated, it gives CASSGLTGGNGYTF. The gene calls are TRBV9 and TRBJ1-2; 9 bases align to TRBD1. The ends lost 3 bases at V and 6 bases at J; junction bases unmatched: 6. This CDR3 spans 14 amino acids. The V gene's germline CDR1 is SGDLS and CDR2 YYNGEE.

CDR3 sequence reads: CSVRRAGETQYF. DNA for the CDR3: TGCAGCGTTCGGAGGGCCGGGGAGACCCAGTACTTC. The chain has TRBV29-1 and TRBJ2-5, with D perhaps TRBD2 (6 bases). V was trimmed by 5 bases and J by 5 bases, leaving 12 bases between them. The CDR3 is made up of 12 amino acids. Germline V gives CDR1 SQVTM, CDR2 ANQGSEA.

The rearrangement links TRBV4-2 to TRBJ2-7; TRBD2 matches at 9 bases. The CDR3 sequence is 15 residues long. J gave up 1 base and V 0 bases, and 1 base lay outside the gene matches. In germline, CDR1 is LGHNA, CDR2 YNFKEQ. This CDR3 is CASSQELAGSYEQYF. Here the CDR3 DNA reads TGTGCCAGCAGCCAAGAACTAGCGGGTTCCTACGAGCAGTACTTC.

This clone was counted only a few times. The V gene is TRBV6-5, the J gene TRBJ2-3; 9 positions match TRBD1. Germline CDR1 MNHEY, CDR2 SVGAGI. The CDR3 runs 15 residues. The V gene end was trimmed by 5 bases and the J gene end by 4 bases; junction bases not matched to a gene: 7. CDR3 coding DNA: TGTGCCAGCAGTAGACCGGGACAGGGTCCAGATACGCAGTATTTT. Translated, it gives CASSRPGQGPDTQYF.

The V call is TRBV18, the J call TRBJ1-3; D not certain. The CDR3 covers 18 residues. The V and J ends lost 3 bases and 0 bases respectively, with 18 bases between them. CDR1 is KGHSH and CDR2 is LQKENI in the germline V gene. In nucleotides, the CDR3 is TGTGCCAGCTCACCTCTAGGACTTCCAGGCACCTCTGGAAACACCATATATTTT. It is translated as CASSPLGLPGTSGNTIYF.

V usage is TRBV28 and J usage is TRBJ1-1, with D tentatively TRBD1 (5 bases). V gave up 1 base and J gave up 2 bases, with 14 bases separating them. CDR3 length: 16 amino acids. Germline CDR1 and CDR2: MDHEN and SYDVKM. Here the CDR3 DNA reads TGTGCCAGCAGTTTATCGGCGGGAGGGACCAACACTGAAGCTTTCTTT. This translates into CASSLSAGGTNTEAFF.

The chain employs TRBV9 and TRBJ1-3; 7 nucleotides align to TRBD1. CDR3 size: 15 residues. Trimming cost V 1 base and J 2 bases; bases outside gene matches: 3. The germline V gene has CDR1 SGDLS and CDR2 YYNGEE. CDR3 sequence: CASSVNRGPGNTIYF. For the CDR3, the DNA is TGTGCCAGCAGCGTAAACAGGGGTCCTGGAAACACCATATATTTT.

The chain joins TRBV30 to TRBJ1-4; D uncertain. V was cut by 1 base and J by 7 bases, with 13 bases left in between. The CDR3 is 14 residues long. The germline V gene has CDR1 GTSNPN and CDR2 SVGIG (reference sequence). CDR3 DNA sequence: TGTGCCTGGAGTGCCTTAAACGGTTTTGAAAAACTGTTTTTT. Its protein is CAWSALNGFEKLFF.